This TCR beta chain was profiled in a study of cytomegalovirus exposure and HLA in healthy donors. The PCR was carried out with 60 Vbeta primers and 13 Jbeta primers. The repertoire was sequenced with immunoSEQ multiplex PCR; TCRdb's copy has only in-frame clones and lacks some. The repertoire holds about 200,000 clones, with 65% to 85% as singletons. On this clone itself: Sequence at one end of the junction differs from germline and may be a read error.

The CDR3 consists of 16 residues. The germline gives CDR1 MDHEN, CDR2 SYDVKM. The chain couples TRBV28 to TRBJ2-7, with 12 bases aligning to TRBD1. The source material was PBMCs. This clonotype was sampled from a man between 50 and 59 years old in good health and CMV-seronegative. CDR3 in DNA: TGTGCCAGCAGCATCAAGCCGGGACAGGGGGCCTACGAGCAGTGCTTC. Amino acids: CASSIKPGQGAYEQCF.